The TCR beta chain described here comes from a study of T cells expressing NK-cell markers. The CDR3 length is 14 residues. In germline, CDR1 is MNHNS, CDR2 SASEGT. About this clonotype itself: Its target is unknown.

Overall study findings and caveats: CD8+ T cells in more than five donors included dominant NKG2C+ clonotypes at about 1.0-7.0%. These same clonotypes (in several donors) also led the CD3+CD56-NKG2C+ fraction.

For each CDR3 protein, TCRdb gives one entry from its re-call of the 5' RACE reads, without DNA. Its listing shows some 500,000 distinct CDR3 sequences. This rearrangement joins TRBV6-1 to TRBJ1-4; the D call from TCRdb, TRBD1, cannot be confirmed without DNA. The TCR comes from a woman in her fifties or sixties in good health. The sequenced sample consisted of blood T cells: a sorted CD56 or NKG2C T cell subset, CD4+ or CD8+ T cells, or bulk PBMC T cells (not recorded which). CDR3 amino acids: CASSEGHGGEKLFF.